This TCR beta chain was found in a study of cytomegalovirus exposure and HLA in healthy donors. Concerning this clone: Its antigen is not known.

Overall study results and limits: A missense DCLRE1C variant was associated with V- and J-gene trimming of TCR beta chains in a later analysis, and an independent cohort replicated the association. Among TCR sequences, most were rare, though some public TCRs appeared in many donors.

13 Jbeta primers and 60 Vbeta primers were used for the PCR. Assay: immunoSEQ multiplex PCR; the TCRdb copy retains only in-frame clones and omits some. The data contain approximately 100,000 clones, more than 75% of them singletons. V shed 3 bases and J shed 8 bases, with 24 bases lying between them. CDR1 and CDR2 (germline): GTSNPN, SVGIG (reference sequence). The CDR3 spans 16 residues. This sequence originates from a woman in her forties or fifties in good health and CMV-seropositive. This chain joins TRBV30 and TRBJ2-3; D possibly corresponds to TRBD2 (6 bases). The sample comprised PBMCs. The CDR3 protein is CAWSQKDGLGGTTQYF. The CDR3 DNA follows: TGTGCCTGGAGCCAAAAGGACGGCCTTGGGGGGACTACGCAGTATTTT.